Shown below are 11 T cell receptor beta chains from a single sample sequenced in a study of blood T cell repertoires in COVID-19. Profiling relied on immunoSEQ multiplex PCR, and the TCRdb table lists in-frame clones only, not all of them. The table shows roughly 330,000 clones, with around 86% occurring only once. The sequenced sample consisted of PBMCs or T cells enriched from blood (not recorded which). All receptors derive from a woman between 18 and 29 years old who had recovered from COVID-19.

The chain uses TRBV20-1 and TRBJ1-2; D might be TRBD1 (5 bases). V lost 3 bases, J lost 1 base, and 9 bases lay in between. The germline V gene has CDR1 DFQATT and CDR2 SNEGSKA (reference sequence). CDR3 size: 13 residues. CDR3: CSASSGVNYGYTF. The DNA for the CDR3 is TGCAGTGCTAGTTCGGGGGTTAACTATGGCTACACCTTC.

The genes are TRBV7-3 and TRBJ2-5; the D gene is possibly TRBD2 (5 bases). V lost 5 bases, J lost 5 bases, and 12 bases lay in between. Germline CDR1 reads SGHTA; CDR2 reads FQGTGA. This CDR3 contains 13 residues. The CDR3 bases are TGTGCCAGCAGCGCGGTCGGCGGGGAGACCCAGTACTTC. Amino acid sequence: CASSAVGGETQYF. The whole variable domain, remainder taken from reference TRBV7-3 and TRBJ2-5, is GAGVSQTPSNKVTEKGKYVELRCDPISGHTALYWYRQSLGQGPEFLIYFQGTGAADDSGLPNDRFFAVRPEGSVSTLKIQRTERGDSAVYLCASSAVGGETQYFGPGTRLLVL.

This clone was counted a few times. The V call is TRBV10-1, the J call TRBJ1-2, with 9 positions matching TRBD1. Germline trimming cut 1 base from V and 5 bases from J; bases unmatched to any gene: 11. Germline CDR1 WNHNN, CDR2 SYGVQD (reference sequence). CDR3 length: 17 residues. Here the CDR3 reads CASSEFGTGLSFYGYTF. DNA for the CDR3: TGCGCCAGCAGTGAGTTTGGGACAGGGCTTTCCTTTTATGGCTACACCTTC.

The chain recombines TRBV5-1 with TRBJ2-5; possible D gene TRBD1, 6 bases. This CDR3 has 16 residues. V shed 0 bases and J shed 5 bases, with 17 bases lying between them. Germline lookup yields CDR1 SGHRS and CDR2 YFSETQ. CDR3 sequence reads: CASSLVSGGVGETQYF. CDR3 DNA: TGCGCCAGCAGCTTGGTTAGTGGGGGCGTTGGGGAGACCCAGTACTTC.

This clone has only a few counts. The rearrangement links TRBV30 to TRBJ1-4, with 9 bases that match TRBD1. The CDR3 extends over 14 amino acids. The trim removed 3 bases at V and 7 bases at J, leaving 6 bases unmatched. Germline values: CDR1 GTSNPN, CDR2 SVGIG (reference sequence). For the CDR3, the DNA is TGTGCCTGGAGCTCTGGGACAGGGACTGAAAAACTGTTTTTT. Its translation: CAWSSGTGTEKLFF.

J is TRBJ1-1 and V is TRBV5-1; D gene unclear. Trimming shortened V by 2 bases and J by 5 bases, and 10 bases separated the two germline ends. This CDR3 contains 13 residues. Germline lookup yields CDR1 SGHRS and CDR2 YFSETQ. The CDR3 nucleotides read TGCGCCAGCAGCTTACGGGTTGAGACTGAAGCTTTCTTT. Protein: CASSLRVETEAFF.

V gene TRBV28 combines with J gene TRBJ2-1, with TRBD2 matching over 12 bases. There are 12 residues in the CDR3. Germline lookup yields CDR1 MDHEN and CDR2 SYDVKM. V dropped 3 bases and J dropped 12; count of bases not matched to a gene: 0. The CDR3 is CASSLTSGGQFF. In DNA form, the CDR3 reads TGTGCCAGCAGTTTGACTAGCGGGGGGCAGTTCTTC.

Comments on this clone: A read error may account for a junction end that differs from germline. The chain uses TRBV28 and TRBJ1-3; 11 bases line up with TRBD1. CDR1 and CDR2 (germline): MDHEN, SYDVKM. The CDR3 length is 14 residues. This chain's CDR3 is CASSDPGQGVKDTF. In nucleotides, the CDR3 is TGTGCCAGCAGTGACCCGGGACAGGGGGTTAAGGACACATTT.

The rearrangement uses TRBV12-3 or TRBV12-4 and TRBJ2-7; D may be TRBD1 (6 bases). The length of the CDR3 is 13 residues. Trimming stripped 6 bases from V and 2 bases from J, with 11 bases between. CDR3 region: CASRRGFTYEQYF. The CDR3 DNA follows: TGTGCCAGCAGGAGGGGGTTCACCTACGAGCAGTACTTC.

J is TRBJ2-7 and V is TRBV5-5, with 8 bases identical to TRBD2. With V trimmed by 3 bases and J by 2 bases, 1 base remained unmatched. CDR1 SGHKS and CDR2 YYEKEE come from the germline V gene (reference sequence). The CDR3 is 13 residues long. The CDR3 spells CASSWREAYEQYF. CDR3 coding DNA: TGTGCCAGCAGCTGGCGGGAGGCCTACGAGCAGTACTTC. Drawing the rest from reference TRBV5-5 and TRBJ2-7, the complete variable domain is DAGVTQSPTHLIKTRGQQVTLRCSPISGHKSVSWYQQVLGQGPQFIFQYYEKEERGRGNFPDRFSARQFPNYSSELNVNALLLGDSALYLCASSWREAYEQYFGPGTRLTVT.

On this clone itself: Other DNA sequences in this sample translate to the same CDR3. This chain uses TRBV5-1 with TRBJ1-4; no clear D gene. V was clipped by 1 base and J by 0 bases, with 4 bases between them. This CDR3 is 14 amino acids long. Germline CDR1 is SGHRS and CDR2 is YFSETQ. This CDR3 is CASSLTATNEKLFF. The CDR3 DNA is TGCGCCAGCAGCTTGACGGCAACTAATGAAAAACTGTTTTTT.